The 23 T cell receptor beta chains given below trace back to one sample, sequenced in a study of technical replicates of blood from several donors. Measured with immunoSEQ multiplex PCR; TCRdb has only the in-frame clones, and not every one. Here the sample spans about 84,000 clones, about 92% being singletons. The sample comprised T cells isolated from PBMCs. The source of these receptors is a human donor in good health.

CDR3 amino acids: CASSSDRYNEQFF. CDR3 coding DNA: TGCGCCAGCAGCTCTGACAGATACAATGAGCAGTTCTTC. The chain carries TRBV5-1 and TRBJ2-1; a possible D gene is TRBD1 (5 bases). CDR1 SGHRS and CDR2 YFSETQ come from the germline V gene. The ends were cut back, 3 bases at V and 4 bases at J, with 8 bases in the middle. The CDR3 runs 13 residues.

Here the CDR3 reads CASSWALNPADTQYF. The CDR3, as DNA: TGCGCCAGCAGTTGGGCCCTTAATCCAGCAGATACGCAGTATTTT. This rearrangement joins TRBV5-1 to TRBJ2-3; D gene ambiguous. The CDR3 runs to 15 residues. The germline V gene has CDR1 SGHRS and CDR2 YFSETQ. V was clipped by 5 bases and J by 4 bases, with 17 bases between them.

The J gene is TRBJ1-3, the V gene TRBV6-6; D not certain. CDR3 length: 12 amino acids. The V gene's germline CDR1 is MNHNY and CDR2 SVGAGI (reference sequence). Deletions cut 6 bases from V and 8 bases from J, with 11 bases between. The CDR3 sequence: CASSTGLYTIYF. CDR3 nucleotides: TGTGCCAGCAGCACCGGTTTATACACCATATATTTT.

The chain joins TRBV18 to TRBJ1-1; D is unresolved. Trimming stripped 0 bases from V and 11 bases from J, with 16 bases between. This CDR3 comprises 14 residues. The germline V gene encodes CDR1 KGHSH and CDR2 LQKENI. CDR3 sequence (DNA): TGTGCCAGCTCACCACCGTTAGGGCGGGGAGGGGCTTTCTTT. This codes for CASSPPLGRGGAFF.

The DNA of the CDR3 is TGTGCCACCAGCAGAGATCCCAAGACGGGAGAACCCCAGTACTTC. Translated: CATSRDPKTGEPQYF. The rearrangement joins TRBV15 to TRBJ2-7; possible D gene TRBD2, 6 bases. The germline V and J ends were trimmed by 0 bases and 10 bases, with 19 bases remaining between them. The length of the CDR3 is 15 residues. Germline V CDR1 and CDR2: LNHNV, YYDKDF (reference sequence).

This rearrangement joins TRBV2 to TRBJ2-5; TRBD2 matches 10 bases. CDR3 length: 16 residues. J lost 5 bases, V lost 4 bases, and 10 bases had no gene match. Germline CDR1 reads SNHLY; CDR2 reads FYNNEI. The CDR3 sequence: CASSGPAAGGRETQYF. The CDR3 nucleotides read TGTGCCAGCAGTGGCCCGGCAGCGGGAGGGCGGGAGACCCAGTACTTC.

The CDR3 loop reads CASSLRRIVENTEAFF. Written as DNA, the CDR3 is TGTGCCAGCAGCCTTCGGAGGATAGTTGAGAACACTGAAGCTTTCTTT. The chain links TRBV11-3 to TRBJ1-1; D is unclear. The V and J ends lost 5 bases and 1 base respectively, with 17 bases between them. CDR1 SGHNT and CDR2 YENEEA come from the germline V gene. The CDR3 has 16 amino acids.

CDR3 region: CATEDSTQDEQYF. As DNA, the CDR3 is TGTGCCACCGAGGACAGCACACAGGACGAGCAGTACTTC. The chain links TRBV10-3 to TRBJ2-7; D may be TRBD1 (6 bases). Germline CDR1 ENHRY, CDR2 SYGVKD. The V end lost 10 bases, the J end lost 5 bases, and 18 bases lay between the germline ends. The CDR3 extends over 13 amino acids.

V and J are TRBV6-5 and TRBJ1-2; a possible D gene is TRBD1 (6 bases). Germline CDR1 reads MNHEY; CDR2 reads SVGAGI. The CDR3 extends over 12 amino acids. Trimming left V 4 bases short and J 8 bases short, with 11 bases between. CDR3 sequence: CASSLTGKGYTF. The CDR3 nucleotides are TGTGCCAGCAGTTTAACAGGGAAGGGCTACACCTTC.

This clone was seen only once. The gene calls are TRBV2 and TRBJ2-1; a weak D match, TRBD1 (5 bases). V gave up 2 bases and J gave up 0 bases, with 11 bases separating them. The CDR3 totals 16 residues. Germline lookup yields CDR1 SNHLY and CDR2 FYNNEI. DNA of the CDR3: TGTGCCAGCAGTGAAACAGGTCACATCTCCTACAATGAGCAGTTCTTC. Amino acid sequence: CASSETGHISYNEQFF.

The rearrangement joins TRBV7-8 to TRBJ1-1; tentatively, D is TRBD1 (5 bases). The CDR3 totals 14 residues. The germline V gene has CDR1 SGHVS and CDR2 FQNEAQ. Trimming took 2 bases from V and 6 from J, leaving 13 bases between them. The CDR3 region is CASSLLDNEAEAFF. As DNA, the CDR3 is TGTGCCAGCAGCTTATTGGACAATGAAGCTGAAGCTTTCTTT.

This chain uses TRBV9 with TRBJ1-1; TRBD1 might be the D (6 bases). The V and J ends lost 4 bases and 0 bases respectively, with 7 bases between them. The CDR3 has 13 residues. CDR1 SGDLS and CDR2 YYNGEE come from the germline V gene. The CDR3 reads CASSQGMNTEAFF. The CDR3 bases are TGTGCCAGCAGCCAGGGGATGAACACTGAAGCTTTCTTT. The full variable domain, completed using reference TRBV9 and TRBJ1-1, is DSGVTQTPKHLITATGQRVTLRCSPRSGDLSVYWYQQSLDQGLQFLIQYYNGEERAKGNILERFSAQQFPDLHSELNLSSLELGDSALYFCASSQGMNTEAFFGQGTRLTVV.

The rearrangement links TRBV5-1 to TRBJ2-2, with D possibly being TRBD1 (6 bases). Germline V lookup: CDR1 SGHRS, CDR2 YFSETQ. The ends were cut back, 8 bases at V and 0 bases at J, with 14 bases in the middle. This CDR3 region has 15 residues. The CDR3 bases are TGCGCCAGTTCGAAGGGGGTTCCGAACACCGGGGAGCTGTTTTTT. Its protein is CASSKGVPNTGELFF.

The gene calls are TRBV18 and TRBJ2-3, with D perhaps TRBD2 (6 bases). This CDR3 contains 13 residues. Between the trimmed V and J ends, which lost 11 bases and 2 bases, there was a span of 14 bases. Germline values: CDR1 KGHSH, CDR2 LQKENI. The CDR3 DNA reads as TGTGCCTCCGGGACTTCTAACACAGATACGCAGTATTTT. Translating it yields CASGTSNTDTQYF.

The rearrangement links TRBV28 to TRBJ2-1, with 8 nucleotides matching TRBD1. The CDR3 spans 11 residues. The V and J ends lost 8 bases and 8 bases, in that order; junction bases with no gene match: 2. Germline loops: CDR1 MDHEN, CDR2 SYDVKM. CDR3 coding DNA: TGTGCCAGCGGACAGGGTTATGAGCAGTTCTTC. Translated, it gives CASGQGYEQFF.

In nucleotides, the CDR3 is TGCAGCGTTGAACCTTTGGGGCAGAGCTATGGCTACACCTTC. As protein: CSVEPLGQSYGYTF. The chain couples TRBV29-1 to TRBJ1-2; D possibly corresponds to TRBD1 (5 bases). V lost 2 bases and J 4 bases, leaving 14 bases between the germline ends. The CDR3 spans 14 residues. Germline lookup yields CDR1 SQVTM and CDR2 ANQGSEA.

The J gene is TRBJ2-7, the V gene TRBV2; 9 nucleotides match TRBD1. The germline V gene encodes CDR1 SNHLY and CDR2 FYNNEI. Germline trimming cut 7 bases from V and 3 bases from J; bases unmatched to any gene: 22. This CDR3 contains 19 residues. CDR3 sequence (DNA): TGTGCCAGCAATTACCCCATTCAGGGTGGGACAGGGCCTCGCTACGAGCAGTACTTC. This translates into CASNYPIQGGTGPRYEQYF. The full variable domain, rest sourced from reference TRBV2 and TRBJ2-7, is EPEVTQTPSHQVTQMGQEVILRCVPISNHLYFYWYRQILGQKVEFLVSFYNNEISEKSEIFDDQFSVERPDGSNFTLKIRSTKLEDSAMYFCASNYPIQGGTGPRYEQYFGPGTRLTVT.

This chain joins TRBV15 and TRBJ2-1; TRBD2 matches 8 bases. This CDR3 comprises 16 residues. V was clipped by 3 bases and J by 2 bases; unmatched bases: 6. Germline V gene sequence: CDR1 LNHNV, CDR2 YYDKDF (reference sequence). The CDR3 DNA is TGTGCCACCAGCAGTTCCGGGACTAGACCCTACAATGAGCAGTTCTTC. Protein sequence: CATSSSGTRPYNEQFF.

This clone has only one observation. CDR3 protein: CASSRRTEGYGYTF. In nucleotides, the CDR3 is TGCGCCAGCAGCCGCCGGACAGAAGGCTATGGCTACACCTTC. This chain joins TRBV4-1 and TRBJ1-2; tentatively, D is TRBD1 (6 bases). Germline V gene data show CDR1 as MGHRA and CDR2 as YSYEKL. The CDR3 loop spans 14 amino acids. V shed 4 bases and J shed 4 bases, with 13 bases lying between them.

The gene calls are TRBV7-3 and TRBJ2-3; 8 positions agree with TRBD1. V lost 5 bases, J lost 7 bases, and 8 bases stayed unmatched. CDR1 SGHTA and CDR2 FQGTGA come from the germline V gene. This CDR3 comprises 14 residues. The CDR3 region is CASSPNPRGHTQYF. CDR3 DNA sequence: TGTGCCAGCAGCCCTAATCCCAGGGGGCATACGCAGTATTTT.

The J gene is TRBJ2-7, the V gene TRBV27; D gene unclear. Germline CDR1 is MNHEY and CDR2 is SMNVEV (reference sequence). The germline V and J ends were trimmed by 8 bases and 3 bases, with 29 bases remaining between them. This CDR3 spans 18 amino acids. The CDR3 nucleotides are TGTGCCAGCTCCCCCGAGGCTAGAGCGAGAGATCCTGTCTACGAGCAGTACTTC. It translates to CASSPEARARDPVYEQYF.

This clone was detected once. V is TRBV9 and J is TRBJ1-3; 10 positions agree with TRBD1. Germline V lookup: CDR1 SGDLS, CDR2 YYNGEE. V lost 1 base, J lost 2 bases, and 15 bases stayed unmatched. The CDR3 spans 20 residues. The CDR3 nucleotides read TGTGCCAGCAGCGTAAGGTCAACCCCGGGACAGGGGTACCCTGGAAACACCATATATTTT. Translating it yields CASSVRSTPGQGYPGNTIYF.

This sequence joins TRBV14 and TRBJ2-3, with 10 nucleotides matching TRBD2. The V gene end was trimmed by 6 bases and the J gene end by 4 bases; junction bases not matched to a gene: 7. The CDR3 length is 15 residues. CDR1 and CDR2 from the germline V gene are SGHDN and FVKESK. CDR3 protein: CASRKRGGRADTQYF. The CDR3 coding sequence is TGTGCCAGCAGGAAGCGGGGGGGCCGGGCAGATACGCAGTATTTT.